This entry is about one T cell receptor beta chain. The target antigen is unknown. This specimen comes from a study of T-cell memory formation after mild COVID-19. CDR1 is MDHEN, CDR2 SYDVKM, per germline. Trimming removed 6 bases from V and 1 base from J, with 12 bases in between. The CDR3 is made up of 14 amino acids. A 5'RACE reaction primed in the constant segment made cDNA libraries of TCR alpha and TCR beta, and these carried sample barcodes and UMIs. Using its own MiXCR run on the 5' RACE reads, TCRdb lists one record per CDR3 protein. Of 300,000 to 400,000 distinct CDR3 sequences listed, under 25% are singletons. Study observations and caveats: Those CD4+ clones that contracted were mainly in CM and EM (CD8+ ones in EMRA). Clones contracting across day 15 to 85 had a balanced CD4/CD8 profile; later expanding clones leaned CD4+. Some responding clones appeared in pre-infection memory, suggesting cross-reactive memory joined.

The chain uses TRBV28 and TRBJ2-5; tentative D call: TRBD2 (5 bases). The receptor comes from an adult woman who had mild COVID-19 (a few samples of this study predate the infection). Cell type and time point are not known. Sequenced material: PBMCs or a T cell subset sorted from them (not recorded which). CDR3 in DNA: TGTGCCAGCAGCACGACGGGGTCCCAAGAGACCCAGTACTTC. Its translation: CASSTTGSQETQYF.